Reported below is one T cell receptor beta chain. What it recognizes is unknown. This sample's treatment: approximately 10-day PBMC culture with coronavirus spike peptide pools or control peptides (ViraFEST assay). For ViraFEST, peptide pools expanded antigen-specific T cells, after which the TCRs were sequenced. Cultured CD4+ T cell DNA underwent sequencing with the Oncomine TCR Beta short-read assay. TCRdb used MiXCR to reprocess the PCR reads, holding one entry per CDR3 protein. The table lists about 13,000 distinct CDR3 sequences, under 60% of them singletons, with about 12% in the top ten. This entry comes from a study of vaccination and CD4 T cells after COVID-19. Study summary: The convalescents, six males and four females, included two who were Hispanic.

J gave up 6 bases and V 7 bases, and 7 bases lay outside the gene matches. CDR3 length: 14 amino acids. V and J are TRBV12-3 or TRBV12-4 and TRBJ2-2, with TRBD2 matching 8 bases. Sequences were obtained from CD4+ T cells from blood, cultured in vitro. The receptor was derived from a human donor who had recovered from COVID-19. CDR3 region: CASITAGGAGELFF. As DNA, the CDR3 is TGTGCCAGCATCACGGCGGGGGGCGCCGGGGAGCTGTTTTTT.